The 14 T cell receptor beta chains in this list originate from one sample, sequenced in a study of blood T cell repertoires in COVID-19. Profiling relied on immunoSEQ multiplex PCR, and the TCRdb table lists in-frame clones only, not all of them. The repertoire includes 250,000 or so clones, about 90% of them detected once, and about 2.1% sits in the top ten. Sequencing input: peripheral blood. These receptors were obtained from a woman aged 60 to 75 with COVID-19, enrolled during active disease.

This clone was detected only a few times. The CDR3 loop is CASSLQQGANSPLHF. The DNA for the CDR3 is TGTGCCAGCAGCTTGCAGCAGGGGGCTAATTCACCCCTCCACTTT. The V and J genes are TRBV5-4 and TRBJ1-6; 8 positions agree with TRBD1. Germline V gives CDR1 SGHNT, CDR2 YYREEE (reference sequence). Trimming removed 1 base from V and 6 bases from J; junction bases left unmatched: 3. CDR3 length: 15 residues.

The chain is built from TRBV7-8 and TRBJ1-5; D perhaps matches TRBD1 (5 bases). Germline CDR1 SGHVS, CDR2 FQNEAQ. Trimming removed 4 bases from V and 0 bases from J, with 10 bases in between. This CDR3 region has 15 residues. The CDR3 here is CASSWGGTSNQPQHF. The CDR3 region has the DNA TGTGCCAGCAGCTGGGGGGGGACTAGCAATCAGCCCCAGCATTTT. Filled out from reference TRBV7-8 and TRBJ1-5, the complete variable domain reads GAGVSQSPRYKVAKRGQDVALRCDPISGHVSLFWYQQALGQGPEFLTYFQNEAQLDKSGLPSDRFFAERPEGSVSTLKIQRTQQEDSAVYLCASSWGGTSNQPQHFGDGTRLSIL.

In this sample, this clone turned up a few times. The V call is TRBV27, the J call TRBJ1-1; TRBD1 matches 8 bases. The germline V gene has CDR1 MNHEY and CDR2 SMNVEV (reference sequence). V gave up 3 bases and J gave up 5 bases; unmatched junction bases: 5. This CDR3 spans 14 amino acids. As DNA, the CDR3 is TGTGCCAGCAGTTTCACGGACAGGGTGACTGAAGCTTTCTTT. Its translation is CASSFTDRVTEAFF.

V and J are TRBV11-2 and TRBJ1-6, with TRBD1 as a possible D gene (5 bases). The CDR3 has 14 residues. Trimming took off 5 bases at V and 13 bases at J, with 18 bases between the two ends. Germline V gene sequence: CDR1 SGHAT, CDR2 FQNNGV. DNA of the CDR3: TGTGCCAGCAGCATCGACAGTGGCCCAATCCCCCTCCACTTT. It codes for CASSIDSGPIPLHF.

CDR3 amino acids: CASRETGFRNQPQHF. The CDR3 nucleotides are TGTGCCAGTAGGGAGACAGGGTTCAGGAATCAGCCCCAGCATTTT. The gene calls are TRBV19 and TRBJ1-5; 7 positions match TRBD1. The CDR3 covers 15 residues. V trimming: 6 bases; J trimming: 4 bases; junction bases outside the gene matches: 9. The V gene's germline CDR1 is LNHDA and CDR2 SQIVND (reference sequence).

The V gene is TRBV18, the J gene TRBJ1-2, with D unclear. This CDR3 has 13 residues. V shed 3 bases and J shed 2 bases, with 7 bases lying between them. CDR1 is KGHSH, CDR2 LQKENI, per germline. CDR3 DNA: TGTGCCAGCTCACCTGGCCCCAACTATGGCTACACCTTC. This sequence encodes CASSPGPNYGYTF.

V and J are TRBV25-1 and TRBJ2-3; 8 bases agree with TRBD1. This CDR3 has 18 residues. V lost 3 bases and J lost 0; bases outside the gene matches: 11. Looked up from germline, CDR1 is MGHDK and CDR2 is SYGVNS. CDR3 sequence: CASSDPNRDRTSTDTQYF. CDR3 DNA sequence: TGTGCCAGCAGTGATCCAAACCGGGACAGGACTAGCACAGATACGCAGTATTTT.

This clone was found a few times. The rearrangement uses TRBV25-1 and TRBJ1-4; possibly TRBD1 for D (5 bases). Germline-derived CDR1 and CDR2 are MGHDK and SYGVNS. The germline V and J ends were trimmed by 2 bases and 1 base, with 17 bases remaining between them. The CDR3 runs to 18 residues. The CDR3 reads CASSERQTRDGTNEKLFF. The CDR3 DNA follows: TGTGCCAGCAGTGAAAGACAAACCAGGGATGGAACTAATGAAAAACTGTTTTTT.

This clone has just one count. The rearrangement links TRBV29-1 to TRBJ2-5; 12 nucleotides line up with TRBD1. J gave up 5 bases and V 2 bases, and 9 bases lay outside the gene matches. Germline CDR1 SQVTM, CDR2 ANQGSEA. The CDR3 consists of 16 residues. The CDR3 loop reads CSVEKSGTGGRETQYF. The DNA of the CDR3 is TGCAGCGTTGAAAAGTCCGGGACAGGGGGCCGGGAGACCCAGTACTTC.

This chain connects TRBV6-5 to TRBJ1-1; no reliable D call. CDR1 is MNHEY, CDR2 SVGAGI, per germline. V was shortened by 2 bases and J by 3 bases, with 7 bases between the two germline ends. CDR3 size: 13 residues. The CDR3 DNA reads TGTGCCAGCAGTTACGGGGAGGACACTGAAGCTTTCTTT. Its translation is CASSYGEDTEAFF.

The CDR3 reads CASSEEQTPYF. In nucleotides, the CDR3 is TGTGCCAGCAGTGAAGAGCAGACTCCCTACTTC. V gene TRBV2 combines with J gene TRBJ2-7; D ambiguous. The V gene's germline CDR1 is SNHLY and CDR2 FYNNEI. The CDR3 is 11 residues long. V lost 1 base, J lost 13 bases, and 11 bases lay in between.

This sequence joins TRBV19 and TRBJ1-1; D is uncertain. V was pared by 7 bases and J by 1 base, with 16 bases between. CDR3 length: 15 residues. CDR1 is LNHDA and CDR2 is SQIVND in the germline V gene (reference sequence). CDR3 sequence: CASTTLLGQNTEAFF. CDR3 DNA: TGTGCCAGTACCACATTGTTGGGCCAGAACACTGAAGCTTTCTTT.

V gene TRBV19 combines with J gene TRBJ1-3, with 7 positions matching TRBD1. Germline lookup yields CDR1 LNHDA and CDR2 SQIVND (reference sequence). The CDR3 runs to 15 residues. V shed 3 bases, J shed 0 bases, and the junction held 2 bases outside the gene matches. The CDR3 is CASSIGTVSGNTIYF. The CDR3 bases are TGTGCCAGTAGTATCGGGACAGTCTCTGGAAACACCATATATTTT.

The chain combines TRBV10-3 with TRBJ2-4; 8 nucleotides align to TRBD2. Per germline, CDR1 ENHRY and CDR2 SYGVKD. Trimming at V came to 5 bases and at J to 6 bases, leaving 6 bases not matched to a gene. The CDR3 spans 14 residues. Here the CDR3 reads CAISPAGDGNIQYF. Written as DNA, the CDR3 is TGTGCCATCAGTCCAGCGGGGGACGGAAACATTCAGTACTTC.